This T cell receptor beta chain derives from a study of blood T cells in healthy people across ages. Study results and limitations: Diversity was higher, and naive CD4+ cells more numerous, in long-lived donors than in aged donors.

Together with a sample-barcoded 5' primer, a J-beta primer mix was included in a second PCR lasting about 7 to 11 cycles. TCRdb re-called the 5' RACE reads through MiXCR, storing one row per CDR3 protein. The table lists about 1,800,000 distinct CDR3 sequences, about 28% of them singletons, with over 7% in the top ten. In regard to this clonotype: Its antigen is as yet unknown.

Germline values: CDR1 DFQATT, CDR2 SNEGSKA (reference sequence). The V end lost 0 bases, the J end lost 9 bases, and 12 bases lay between the germline ends. This CDR3 comprises 12 residues. The TCR was taken from a woman aged 30 to 39 in good health. The rearrangement uses TRBV20-1 and TRBJ2-7, with D unresolved. Sequenced sample: blood. The CDR3 region has the DNA TGCAGTGCTAGAGATGCCGGGTTCGCGCAGTACTTC. Its translation: CSARDAGFAQYF.